One sample yielded the 9 T cell receptor beta chains listed below, sequenced in a study of T-cell reconstitution after alpha-beta-depleted transplantation in children. Preparation of the TCRbeta library involved a method that used unique molecular identifiers. Each CDR3 protein is one row after TCRdb ran MiXCR on the PCR reads. The table shows approximately 520,000 distinct CDR3 sequences, with about 10% occurring only once. The sequencing used PBMCs, mostly from graft donor cells, collected 180 days after TCRalphabeta/CD19-depleted stem cell transplant. These receptors were obtained from a female patient between 2 and 15 years old who had a stem cell transplant for aplastic anemia, so the T cells may come from the graft donor.

The chain carries TRBV7-6 and TRBJ2-7; D gene unclear. Germline V gene sequence: CDR1 SGHVS, CDR2 FNYEAQ. The CDR3 totals 14 residues. Trimming took 5 bases from V and 3 from J, leaving 14 bases between them. CDR3 nucleotide sequence: TGTGCCAGCAGCCCCCAGGCGCCCAACTACGAGCAGTACTTC. Its translation: CASSPQAPNYEQYF.

The J gene is TRBJ1-1, the V gene TRBV20-1; 9 bases are shared with TRBD1. The trim removed 3 bases at V and 4 bases at J, leaving 3 bases unmatched. Germline V gene data show CDR1 as DFQATT and CDR2 as SNEGSKA (reference sequence). This CDR3 contains 13 residues. The CDR3 nucleotides are TGCAGTGCTAGGAGGACAGGGGTCACTGAAGCTTTCTTT. As protein: CSARRTGVTEAFF.

This clonotype was observed many times. The chain employs TRBV6-2 or TRBV6-3 and TRBJ1-4; D not certain. Per germline, CDR1 MNHEY and CDR2 SVGEGT. There are 15 residues in the CDR3. V was shortened by 7 bases and J by 8 bases, with 20 bases between the two germline ends. CDR3 DNA sequence: TGTGCCAGCACCCACAACGGGCCCCTCGGCGAAAAACTGTTTTTT. It yields the protein CASTHNGPLGEKLFF.

This clonotype appeared a few times. This rearrangement joins TRBV2 to TRBJ2-1; 10 nucleotides agree with TRBD1. V was pared by 3 bases and J by 9 bases, with 8 bases of the junction left unmatched. Germline CDR1 reads SNHLY; CDR2 reads FYNNEI. This CDR3 is 15 amino acids long. CDR3 region: CASSEKGQGFSEQFF. CDR3 sequence (DNA): TGTGCCAGCAGTGAGAAGGGACAGGGGTTTAGTGAGCAGTTCTTC.

In its sample, this clonotype was seen a few times. CDR3 in amino acids: CASSPWGEYGYTF. The CDR3 DNA follows: TGTGCCAGCAGTCCCTGGGGAGAGTATGGCTACACCTTC. The J gene is TRBJ1-2, the V gene TRBV28; D is unresolved. V was pared by 5 bases and J by 5 bases, with 12 bases between. Germline V gene sequence: CDR1 MDHEN, CDR2 SYDVKM. The CDR3 runs to 13 residues.

The table lists this clonotype with many counts. The J gene is TRBJ2-3, the V gene TRBV7-2, with D tentatively TRBD1 (5 bases). Germline V gene sequence: CDR1 SGHTA, CDR2 FQGNSA. The CDR3 totals 14 residues. Trimming removed 3 bases at V and 3 bases at J, with 10 bases between. The CDR3, as DNA: TGTGCCAGCAGCTTCGTCAGGGTAACAGATACGCAGTATTTT. This codes for CASSFVRVTDTQYF.

This clonotype occurred a few times. V and J are TRBV7-2 and TRBJ2-5; D gene uncertain. The V gene lost 1 base and the J gene lost 7 bases, with 19 bases spanning the gap. The germline V gene encodes CDR1 SGHTA and CDR2 FQGNSA. This CDR3 is built from 16 residues. The CDR3 loop is CASSLDLWAGFVTQYF. The CDR3 region has the DNA TGTGCCAGCAGCTTAGATTTGTGGGCCGGATTTGTGACCCAGTACTTC.

This clonotype was detected ten times or more. The V gene is TRBV4-1, the J gene TRBJ2-6, with unresolved D. CDR1 is MGHRA, CDR2 YSYEKL, per germline. V was clipped by 1 base and J by 0 bases, with 4 bases between them. This CDR3 spans 15 amino acids. In DNA form, the CDR3 reads TGCGCCAGCAGCCAAGGGGCCTCTGGGGCCAACGTCCTGACTTTC. As protein: CASSQGASGANVLTF.

This clonotype was observed a few times. The V and J genes are TRBV20-1 and TRBJ2-3; 7 nucleotides line up with TRBD2. Germline CDR1 reads DFQATT; CDR2 reads SNEGSKA (reference sequence). This CDR3 contains 15 residues. V dropped 3 bases and J dropped 4; count of bases not matched to a gene: 10. This CDR3 is CSARGPSGKADTQYF. The CDR3 bases are TGCAGTGCTAGGGGCCCAAGCGGGAAAGCAGATACGCAGTATTTT.